This T cell receptor beta chain was captured by sequencing in a study of regulatory T cells in long-lasting Graves disease. Looking at the study overall: By definition, persistent Graves' disease involved antithyroid drugs for over 5 years alongside positive TSH receptor antibodies. Findings of the study overall: TRBV28, TRBJ1-2 and TRBJ2-5 emerged as the favored segments in persistent disease. Whereas about a thousand public clonotypes were shared by new patients, persistent patients shared more, at about 2,500.

Arm-PCR of CDR3 regions and iRepertoire HTBI primers were the basis on which TCR beta libraries were built. TCRdb fed the multiplex PCR reads into MiXCR, producing one record per CDR3 protein. The sample holds 300,000 or so distinct CDR3 sequences, about 20% seen once. Time point of the sample: persistent/refractory GD, antithyroid drugs over 5 years with positive TRAb. The TCR library was made from RNA extracted from PBMCs. This clonotype was counted at least ten times. The antigen is undetermined. Germline CDR1 reads LGHDT; CDR2 reads YNNKEL (reference sequence). This CDR3 is built from 15 residues. V trimming: 3 bases; J trimming: 7 bases; junction bases outside the gene matches: 7.

This sequence was found in a female donor with Graves disease. Sequences were derived from peripheral blood mononuclear cells (PBMCs), sampled when the disease was refractory, from a patient treated with antithyroid drugs. This chain joins TRBV3-1 and TRBJ1-4; 8 positions agree with TRBD1. DNA for the CDR3: TGTGCCAGCAGCCACACCAGGGGGCGCGGTGAAAAACTGTTTTTT. It is translated as CASSHTRGRGEKLFF. The full variable domain, in which reference TRBV3-1 and TRBJ1-4 provide the parts outside the CDR3, is DTAVSQTPKYLVTQMGNDKSIKCEQNLGHDTMYWYKQDSKKFLKIMFSYNNKELIINETVPNRFSPKSPDKAHLNLHINSLELGDSAVYFCASSHTRGRGEKLFFGSGTQLSVL.